This is a list of T cell receptor beta chains from one sample in a study of siplizumab effects on memory and regulatory T cells. Profiling relied on immunoSEQ multiplex PCR, and the TCRdb table lists in-frame clones only, not all of them. The profile shows around 87,000 clones, over 80% of them singletons. Sample: CD4+ T cells sorted from blood. Receptor source: a human donor in good health. Both conserved end residues are trimmed from each CDR3.

v_call,cdr3_aa
TRBV5-4,ASSPRLATSTDTQY
TRBV7-3,ASSFGGPGANVLT
TRBV6-5,ASSTTGKVYEQY
TRBV11-1,ASSLADSYSGNTIY
TRBV20-1,SADQPQH
TRBV6-5,ASSYSRQDTQY
TRBV13,ASSTLNSGRGADTQY
TRBV30,AWSTGPLIYEQF
TRBV21-1,ASSKPKTSGTYNEQF
TRBV2,ASRQVDGNTIY
TRBV5-1,ASNLGGGGYEQY
TRBV5-1,ASSGSGDGELF
TRBV10-3,AISGRGRDNRKETQY
TRBV5-5,ASSLAGQLF
TRBV4-1,ASSQVGGLAKNIQY
TRBV27,ASSLQGDTDTQY
TRBV29-1,SVGGGPAETQY
TRBV29-1,SVLGPRGGETQY
TRBV29-1,SHPGSMNTEAF
TRBV11-3,ASSSRRTSYNEQF
TRBV5-6,ASSLSQRSFNSYGYT
TRBV18,ASSLEQGSNQPQH
TRBV2,ASSEGLPGQGISYEQY
TRBV4-2,ASSQEGGREQY
TRBV11-3,ASSLGLAGGQRDEQF
TRBV15,ATSRGGTGNYEQY